The sequence of this TCR beta chain was determined in a study of human T cells and chemical hapten exposure. Overall study: Skin on the upper inner arm, roughly 2 cm by roughly 2 cm in size, was sensitized with 2% DPC. Study-level points and caveats: No change in TCRs above 1 in 1000 frequency was produced by DPC sensitization.

This clonotype was seen only a few times. Its antigen remains unknown. TCRdb called the RACE reads again in MiXCR, with one record for every CDR3 protein. This table holds fewer than 95,000 distinct CDR3 sequences, approximately 10% found once. Trimming pared 6 bases from V and 2 bases from J, leaving 4 bases between. The CDR3 runs to 11 residues. Per germline, CDR1 MNHEY and CDR2 SMNVEV (reference sequence). Time point defined: patch test 2, 6 weeks after DPC sensitization. Specified treatment: therapeutic diphenylcyclopropenone sensitization with weekly scalp DPC. Blood collection happened ahead of applying each patch test. Donors, patients with alopecia ranging from 18 to 70 years old and judged suitable for DPC, provided samples.

This rearrangement joins TRBV27 to TRBJ1-2; D remains unclear. This sample comprised whole blood, obtained in connection with sensitization to the hapten diphenylcyclopropenone (DPC). The source is a man aged 40-55 years with alopecia areata. Some clones in this sample may be carry-over from other donors' samples. CDR3 sequence reads: CASRANYGYTF. The CDR3 DNA reads as TGTGCCAGCAGGGCGAACTATGGCTACACCTTC.